This T cell receptor beta chain was captured in a study of T cell responses to AZD1222 COVID-19 vaccine (dated by TCRdb to about 2021). Regarding the complete study: A total of about 230 trial participants underwent TCR sequencing, of whom 200 to 220 received two doses of AZD1222 and roughly 25 received two doses of the MenACWY control vaccine. Trial participants were enrolled into age subgroups of 18-55, 56-69 and 70-plus years, which contained 148, 28 and 57 TCR-sequenced participants, respectively.

The CDR3 covers 15 residues, taking in both the cysteine and the phenylalanine. The sequence is cut down to CDR3 DNA, 45 bases in frame from base 1. The trim is 1 base for V and 2 bases for J, with a gap of 10 bases between the germline ends. The germline V gene provides CDR1 SGHTS and CDR2 YDEGEE. According to the study, the label for this sample's time point signals: about 28 days (+/-7) after the second vaccine dose. AZD1222 recipients whose second dose came at about 4 weeks and those whose second dose came at about 12 weeks were combined into one group, since spike-specific TCR depth and breadth did not differ between the two schedules. Vaccinee samples were obtained from the UK trials COV001 and COV002, which included a single-blind randomized controlled phase 2/3 trial of AZD1222 (ChAdOx1 nCoV-19) in healthy adults. Trial participant PBMC samples were collected at day 0 and day 28 after the second dose for TCRbeta chain sequencing.

The CDR3 regions of human TCRbeta chains were analyzed by immunosequencing. The study's processing was this. Repertoire TCRs were matched against a reference library of SARS-CoV-2-specific TCRs generated with the MIRA antigen-specificity platform. Breadth meant the fraction of unique TCRs that were SARS-CoV-2-associated, whereas depth meant the fraction of total T cells that were SARS-CoV-2-associated. Each spike-specific TCR was assigned to its reactive spike region and to a CD4 or CD8 class using the MIRA data. Log10-transformed breadth and depth values were compared by one-way ANOVA with Sidak's multiple comparisons tests. Drawn from immuneACCESS, this table holds only the in-frame rearrangements with V and J called that TCRdb kept. Clones are partly lost; checked studies trace under half to an unresolved V gene and leave the rest unexplained. The V and J calls and the clone size are those of that table, but D and trimming were determined from the DNA. For this sample the table gives around 130,000 clones, of which 92% were detected only once. The ten biggest clones cover about 1.1% of the sample.

Here is what the overall study found, with its caveats: Because no day 14 peak-response samples were available, repertoires were characterized only after the peak T cell response. Conclusions about previously exposed vaccinees are limited, since just five or six AZD1222 recipients were seropositive for SARS-CoV-2 at baseline. A significant rise in spike-specific TCR breadth and depth was observed after two AZD1222 doses relative to day 0 and relative to MenACWY recipients. Epitopes outside the regions mutated in the B.1.351 and B.1.1.7 variants were reportedly recognized by nearly half of the unique spike-specific TCRs. The 56-69-year group was small, and its depth increase did not reach significance, likely because of low power. Most participants were white British and females outnumbered males, and the authors suggested that clonal diversity may have been underestimated. The vaccine-associated CD4 TCRs covered the entire spike protein, and the dominant responses fell in regions 160-218 and 743-854.

As to this clone: The clone's antigen remains unknown. Base qualities are not at hand, and no much larger clone is one base apart.

The specimen comprised peripheral blood, sampled 28 days after the second AZD1222 dose. This sequence was found in an adult who received the AZD1222 COVID-19 vaccine. The chain uses TRBV5-8 and TRBJ1-3; the D segment could be TRBD1, given 5 matching bases. The base sequence is TGTGCCAGCAGCTTGAGAGGGGAGCCTGGAAACACCATATATTTT. This codes for CASSLRGEPGNTIYF.